The source of this T cell receptor beta chain is a study of cytomegalovirus exposure and HLA in healthy donors. The study, taken as a whole, reports: A later analysis showed that HLA-associated TCR beta chains had undergone more clonal expansion than equally common others. An ancestry cluster, one associated with Asian ancestry, reportedly showed fewer N-insertions than the approximately 660-donor mean in a later analysis. V- and J-gene trimming in TCR beta was tied to a missense DCLRE1C variant by an analysis performed later.

CDR3 length: 15 residues. Per germline, CDR1 MGHRA and CDR2 YSYEKL. Trimming took 4 bases from V and 6 from J, leaving 16 bases between them. PCR was performed using 60 Vbeta and 13 Jbeta primers. Original handling: Among the unique TCR beta chains that a later analysis counted, about 81 million in all, roughly 11 million were shared. Profiled with immunoSEQ multiplex PCR; TCRdb holds only in-frame clones, not every one. From that table come the V and J calls and clone size; the DNA was used to work out D and trimming. The table shows around 150,000 clones, with 70% to 85% occurring only once. With respect to this clone: Its antigen is currently unknown.

The receptor was isolated from a man younger than 45 in good health and CMV-seropositive. The V gene is TRBV4-1, the J gene TRBJ1-5; the D gene is possibly TRBD1 (5 bases). The sample consisted of PBMCs. Written as DNA, the CDR3 is TGCGCCAGCAGCCCTACGGGGGGGAGTTCTCAGCCCCAGCATTTT. This codes for CASSPTGGSSQPQHF.